Each of the 9 T cell receptor beta chains below was sequenced from the same sample in a study of beta chain features in type 1 diabetes. Broader study findings: Shorter TCRB CDR3s, moderately but significantly so, were found in Type 1 diabetes patients in all four CD4+ subsets.

These receptors' targets are unknown. Since all of the isolated RNA was reverse transcribed, expressed TCRB transcripts were what got sequenced. Method: immunoSEQ multiplex PCR; TCRdb's copy keeps in-frame clones and lacks some. The data show about 230,000 clones, 16% seen once. The material sequenced was naive CD4+ T cells from blood. These receptors originate from a man in his thirties or forties with type 1 diabetes.

The chain uses TRBV4-1 and TRBJ1-5, with D maybe TRBD1 (5 bases). The CDR3 has 14 amino acids. V lost 0 bases and J 6 bases, leaving 9 bases between the germline ends. Germline V gives CDR1 MGHRA, CDR2 YSYEKL. The CDR3 bases are TGCGCCAGCAGCCAAGAAGGGGCTGGTCAGCCCCAGCATTTT. As protein: CASSQEGAGQPQHF.

The chain combines TRBV29-1 with TRBJ1-3, with D perhaps TRBD1 (6 bases). CDR1 and CDR2 (germline): SQVTM, ANQGSEA. The CDR3 covers 16 residues. Trimming took 0 bases from V and 4 from J, leaving 16 bases between them. The CDR3 spells CSVEDRGQGRGNTIYF. The CDR3, as DNA: TGCAGCGTTGAAGATCGGGGTCAGGGGAGAGGAAACACCATATATTTT.

This clone occurred a few times. The V gene is TRBV4-1, the J gene TRBJ2-1; the match to TRBD1 covers 10 bases. CDR3 length: 16 residues. Germline loops: CDR1 MGHRA, CDR2 YSYEKL. With V trimmed by 4 bases and J by 4 bases, 7 bases remained unmatched. The CDR3 DNA follows: TGCGCCAGCAGCCTCCGAGGGACAGGGGAGTACAATGAGCAGTTCTTC. Its translation: CASSLRGTGEYNEQFF.

This clone was counted a few times. The chain links TRBV7-9 to TRBJ2-7, with D tentatively TRBD1 (5 bases). Per the germline V gene, CDR1 is SEHNR and CDR2 is FQNEAQ (reference sequence). The CDR3 extends over 14 amino acids. The V end lost 3 bases, the J end lost 5 bases, and 14 bases lay between the germline ends. The CDR3 bases are TGTGCCAGCAGCTTGTGGACAACCGGCCACGAGCAGTACTTC. This translates into CASSLWTTGHEQYF.

This clone occurred a few times. V and J are TRBV7-9 and TRBJ1-1, with D possibly matching TRBD1 (5 bases). The CDR3 covers 13 residues. V was clipped by 6 bases and J by 8 bases, with 16 bases between them. The V gene's germline CDR1 is SEHNR and CDR2 FQNEAQ (reference sequence). The CDR3 loop is CASSRTGTREAFF. The CDR3 region has the DNA TGTGCCAGCAGTCGTACCGGGACCCGGGAAGCTTTCTTT.

The sample holds a few counts of this clone. The gene calls are TRBV7-9 and TRBJ2-7; 9 bases agree with TRBD1. CDR1 is SEHNR and CDR2 is FQNEAQ in the germline V gene (reference sequence). The CDR3 loop spans 14 amino acids. V shed 5 bases, J shed 6 bases, and the junction held 8 bases outside the gene matches. For the CDR3, the DNA is TGTGCCAGCAGCCCAACAGGGGGCCAAAGCGAGCAGTACTTC. This codes for CASSPTGGQSEQYF.

This clone was seen only a few times. The chain recombines TRBV7-2 with TRBJ2-3, with 13 positions matching TRBD2. Trimming cost V 5 bases and J 4 bases; bases outside gene matches: 9. This CDR3 has 17 amino acids. Germline V gives CDR1 SGHTA, CDR2 FQGNSA. DNA of the CDR3: TGTGCCAGCAGCATCGTTCAAGGACTAGCGGGAGCAGATACGCAGTATTTT. This translates into CASSIVQGLAGADTQYF.

The table lists this clone with a few counts. This chain joins TRBV28 and TRBJ2-7, with 13 bases matching TRBD2. The CDR3 loop spans 18 amino acids. The trim removed 5 bases at V and 5 bases at J, leaving 15 bases unmatched. The germline gives CDR1 MDHEN, CDR2 SYDVKM. CDR3 nucleotide sequence: TGTGCCAGCAGTCCTCGGACTAGCGGGAGAGCGGAGCGACACGAGCAGTACTTC. It yields the protein CASSPRTSGRAERHEQYF.

This clone was picked up a small number of times. V gene TRBV29-1 combines with J gene TRBJ2-7; no clear D gene. This CDR3 contains 10 residues. Trimming removed 5 bases from V and 7 bases from J, with 9 bases in between. CDR1 and CDR2 from the germline V gene are SQVTM and ANQGSEA. CDR3 nucleotide sequence: TGCAGCGTTCTAGACGTGGAGCAGTACTTC. It codes for CSVLDVEQYF.